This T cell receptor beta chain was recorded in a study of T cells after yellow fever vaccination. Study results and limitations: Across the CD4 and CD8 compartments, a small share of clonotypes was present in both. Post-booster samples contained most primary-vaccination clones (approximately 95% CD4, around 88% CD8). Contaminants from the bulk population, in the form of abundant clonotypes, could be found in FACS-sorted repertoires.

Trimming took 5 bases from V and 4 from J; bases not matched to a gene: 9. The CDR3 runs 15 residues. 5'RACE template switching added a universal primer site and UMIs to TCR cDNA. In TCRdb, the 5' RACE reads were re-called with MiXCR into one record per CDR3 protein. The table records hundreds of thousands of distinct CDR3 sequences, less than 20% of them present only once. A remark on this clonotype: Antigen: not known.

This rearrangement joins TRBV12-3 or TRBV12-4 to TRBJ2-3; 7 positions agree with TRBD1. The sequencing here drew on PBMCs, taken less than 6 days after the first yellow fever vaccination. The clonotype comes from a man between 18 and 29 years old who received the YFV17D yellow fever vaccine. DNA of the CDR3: TGTGCCAGCAGTCCTTACAGGGGTGGGGCAGATACGCAGTATTTT. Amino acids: CASSPYRGGADTQYF.